These 15 T cell receptor beta chains share one sample of origin, sequenced in a study of metastatic and nonmetastatic thyroid tumors. TCRdb re-called the PCR reads through MiXCR. The sample records about 12,000 clones, 25% to 35% being singletons. Ahead of thyroid surgery, no patient had received treatment of any kind. Sequenced material: tumor tissue. These receptors originate from a female donor with papillary thyroid cancer or a benign thyroid nodule (not recorded which). Some clones in this sample may be carry-over from other donors' samples.

By proportion, this clone is medium-sized. The chain has TRBV15 and TRBJ2-7; a weak D match, TRBD2 (6 bases). V was clipped by 0 bases and J by 12 bases, with 15 bases between them. CDR3 size: 13 residues. CDR1 is LNHNV, CDR2 YYDKDF, per germline (reference sequence). CDR3 DNA: TGTGCCACCAGCAGAGAGGGGGGAGGTCGAGTGTACTTC. Residues: CATSREGGGRVYF.

J is TRBJ1-2 and V is TRBV6-5; TRBD1 matches 7 bases. V lost 2 bases to trimming and J lost 8 bases; unmatched junction nucleotides: 8. The germline V gene encodes CDR1 MNHEY and CDR2 SVGAGI. The CDR3 spans 14 residues. The CDR3 loop reads CASSYDDRARGYTF. CDR3 bases: TGTGCCAGCAGTTACGATGACAGGGCGAGGGGCTACACCTTC.

This clone is medium-sized. The chain is built from TRBV6-4 and TRBJ1-2; 11 nucleotides line up with TRBD1. V shed 2 bases, J shed 4 bases, and the junction held 6 bases outside the gene matches. This CDR3 region has 16 residues. Germline CDR1 is MRHNA and CDR2 is SNTAGT. CDR3 coding DNA: TGTGCCAGCAGTGACGGAGTGGGACAGGGGGGCTATGGCTACACCTTC. Its translation: CASSDGVGQGGYGYTF.

The chain recombines TRBV5-1 with TRBJ2-7, with a tentative D call TRBD2 (5 bases). V lost 4 bases and J 3 bases, leaving 20 bases between the germline ends. CDR3 length: 16 residues. Germline V gene lookup returns CDR1 SGHRS and CDR2 YFSETQ. CDR3 nucleotide sequence: TGCGCCAGCAGCCGAGGAGTCGGCGGGCCTTTCTACGAGCAGTACTTC. Residues: CASSRGVGGPFYEQYF.

The chain couples TRBV9 to TRBJ2-2, with TRBD2 matching over 9 bases. The V gene end was trimmed by 3 bases and the J gene end by 7 bases; junction bases not matched to a gene: 10. Germline loops: CDR1 SGDLS, CDR2 YYNGEE. This CDR3 spans 16 amino acids. In nucleotides, the CDR3 is TGTGCCAGCAGCGATAGCGGGAGTGCCTACTGCGGGGAGCTGTTTTTT. It encodes CASSDSGSAYCGELFF.

This rearrangement joins TRBV18 to TRBJ1-5, with TRBD1 as a possible D gene (5 bases). Looked up from germline, CDR1 is KGHSH and CDR2 is LQKENI. The V gene lost 3 bases and the J gene lost 6 bases, with 15 bases spanning the gap. The CDR3 totals 15 residues. CDR3 sequence: CASSPGAGLGQPQHF. The DNA for the CDR3 is TGTGCCAGCTCACCTGGGGCAGGGTTAGGTCAGCCCCAGCATTTT. Combining the CDR3 with reference TRBV18 and TRBJ1-5 gives the whole variable domain NAGVMQNPRHLVRRRGQEARLRCSPMKGHSHVYWYRQLPEEGLKFMVYLQKENIIDESGMPKERFSAEFPKEGPSILRIQQVVRGDSAAYFCASSPGAGLGQPQHFGDGTRLSIL.

This clone was observed a few times. The chain links TRBV27 to TRBJ2-7; D uncertain. The CDR3 loop spans 16 amino acids. V was cut by 0 bases and J by 2 bases, with 14 bases left in between. Per the germline V gene, CDR1 is MNHEY and CDR2 is SMNVEV (reference sequence). The CDR3 coding sequence is TGTGCCAGCAGTTTATCGTTTAGTGGCAGACCCTACGAGCAGTACTTC. This sequence encodes CASSLSFSGRPYEQYF.

The CDR3 DNA sequence: TGTGCCAGCACCGCGGCCTCTGGAAACACCATATATTTT. Its translation is CASTAASGNTIYF. The V gene is TRBV3-1, the J gene TRBJ1-3; no clear D gene. Germline V gives CDR1 LGHDT, CDR2 YNNKEL (reference sequence). The CDR3 has 13 amino acids. Trimming removed 7 bases from V and 0 bases from J, with 7 bases in between.

By share, this clone ranks as medium-sized (0.01 to 0.1%). The chain has TRBV20-1 and TRBJ2-7, with TRBD1 matching over 10 bases. Germline V gives CDR1 DFQATT, CDR2 SNEGSKA (reference sequence). The CDR3 contains 13 residues. The V gene end was trimmed by 0 bases and the J gene end by 6 bases; junction bases not matched to a gene: 2. CDR3 region: CSAREGQGFEQYF. CDR3 nucleotide sequence: TGCAGTGCTAGAGAGGGACAGGGGTTCGAGCAGTACTTC.

By sample share, this clone is medium-sized. The genes are TRBV12-3 or TRBV12-4 and TRBJ2-7, with a possible D match to TRBD1 (6 bases). V was trimmed by 4 bases and J by 0 bases, leaving 13 bases between them. This CDR3 region has 15 residues. CDR3 residues: CASSWGSTGSYEQYF. The CDR3 DNA is TGTGCCAGCAGTTGGGGTTCGACAGGCTCCTACGAGCAGTACTTC.

The V gene is TRBV6-2 or TRBV6-3, the J gene TRBJ2-3; a weak D match, TRBD2 (5 bases). From germline, CDR1 is MNHEY and CDR2 SVGEGT. V dropped 6 bases and J dropped 3 bases, with 16 bases sitting between them. The CDR3 sequence is 15 residues long. CDR3 DNA: TGTGCCAGCAGACGTGGGTACGGGGAGACAGATACGCAGTATTTT. Protein product: CASRRGYGETDTQYF.

This clone was picked up many times. The chain combines TRBV11-2 with TRBJ2-2; 14 bases agree with TRBD2. CDR3 length equals 17 residues. Germline CDR1 reads SGHAT; CDR2 reads FQNNGV. V was pared by 4 bases and J by 5 bases, with 6 bases of the junction left unmatched. The chain's CDR3 is CASSSGLAGARTGELFF. In DNA, the CDR3 is TGTGCCAGCAGCTCGGGACTAGCGGGAGCTCGAACCGGGGAGCTGTTTTTT. Combining the CDR3 with reference TRBV11-2 and TRBJ2-2 gives the whole variable domain EAGVAQSPRYKIIEKRQSVAFWCNPISGHATLYWYQQILGQGPKLLIQFQNNGVVDDSQLPKDRFSAERLKGVDSTLKIQPAKLEDSAVYLCASSSGLAGARTGELFFGEGSRLTVL.

This chain connects TRBV27 to TRBJ2-7, with TRBD1 matching 10 bases. V shed 6 bases, J shed 4 bases, and the junction held 6 bases outside the gene matches. This CDR3 region has 14 residues. Germline lookup yields CDR1 MNHEY and CDR2 SMNVEV (reference sequence). The CDR3 coding sequence is TGTGCCAGCAGCCGACAGGGGGCAAGATACGAGCAGTACTTC. This codes for CASSRQGARYEQYF.

This clone was observed at least ten times. V gene TRBV20-1 combines with J gene TRBJ1-1; D gene uncertain. The CDR3 has 13 residues. Germline V gene data show CDR1 as DFQATT and CDR2 as SNEGSKA (reference sequence). The ends were cut back, 3 bases at V and 2 bases at J, with 10 bases in the middle. The CDR3 is CSASGRINTEAFF. For the CDR3, the DNA is TGCAGTGCTAGCGGACGGATAAACACTGAAGCTTTCTTT.

The chain uses TRBV13 and TRBJ2-1; TRBD2 agrees at 7 bases. J lost 4 bases, V lost 3 bases, and 6 bases had no gene match. Germline V lookup: CDR1 PRHDT, CDR2 FYEKMQ (reference sequence). This CDR3 has 15 residues. The CDR3 coding sequence is TGTGCCAGCAGCTTGAGGGAGGGCCGGTACAATGAGCAGTTCTTC. It specifies CASSLREGRYNEQFF.